A single sample gave rise to the 30 T cell receptor beta chains below, sequenced in a study of post-analysis software for immune sequencing data. The study's findings and limits: Four to six TRBV segments, including TRBV5-6, TRBV5-1 and TRBV20-1, were more frequent in patients than controls.

Their specific antigens are unknown. Presence of unique molecular identifiers characterized the TCR beta cDNA libraries. TCRdb ran MiXCR on the PCR reads and lists one entry per CDR3 protein. The sample shows a few hundred thousand distinct CDR3 sequences, around 33% of them seen only once. The sample was blood. Source of these receptors: a girl aged 5 to 17 with multiple sclerosis.

This clonotype was detected only a few times. J is TRBJ2-7 and V is TRBV11-1, with D perhaps matching TRBD2 (6 bases). The germline V gene encodes CDR1 SGHAT and CDR2 FQDESV (reference sequence). This CDR3 is 15 amino acids long. Trimming removed 5 bases from V and 0 bases from J, with 14 bases in between. The CDR3: CASSRRTTRSYEQYF. CDR3 bases: TGTGCCAGCAGCCGAAGGACTACCCGCTCCTACGAGCAGTACTTC.

The CDR3 here is CASSLIGGGRNNQPQHF. The CDR3 nucleotides read TGCGCCAGCAGCCTCATCGGGGGAGGACGGAACAATCAGCCCCAGCATTTT. J is TRBJ1-5 and V is TRBV4-1; a possible D gene is TRBD1 (5 bases). Germline V gene data show CDR1 as MGHRA and CDR2 as YSYEKL. V was cut by 4 bases and J by 3 bases, with 19 bases left in between. This CDR3 spans 17 amino acids.

The chain is built from TRBV12-3 or TRBV12-4 and TRBJ1-2; 9 nucleotides agree with TRBD1. The CDR3 has 15 residues. The junction had 4 bases not matched to a gene; V was cut back by 3 bases and J by 2 bases. This CDR3 reads CASSFPGQGNYGYTF. The CDR3 coding sequence is TGTGCCAGCAGTTTCCCGGGACAGGGAAACTATGGCTACACCTTC.

The chain couples TRBV4-1 to TRBJ1-1; D possibly corresponds to TRBD1 (6 bases). V dropped 0 bases and J dropped 11 bases, with 19 bases sitting between them. There are 15 residues in the CDR3. Germline CDR1 is MGHRA and CDR2 is YSYEKL. CDR3 DNA: TGCGCCAGCAGCCAAGATTCGACAGGATATGTAGAGGCTTTCTTT. Its translation is CASSQDSTGYVEAFF.

This clonotype was seen a handful of times. The rearrangement uses TRBV7-9 and TRBJ2-7, with 7 bases fitting TRBD1. After removal of 8 bases from V and 2 bases from J, the junction contained 12 bases not matched to a gene. Germline loops: CDR1 SEHNR, CDR2 FQNEAQ (reference sequence). The CDR3 spans 15 residues. The CDR3 reads CASVHQGDIAYEQYF. CDR3 DNA: TGTGCCAGCGTTCATCAGGGGGATATAGCCTACGAGCAGTACTTC. Full variable domain (outside the CDR3, taken from reference TRBV7-9 and TRBJ2-7): DTGVSQNPRHKITKRGQNVTFRCDPISEHNRLYWYRQTLGQGPEFLTYFQNEAQLEKSRLLSDRFSAERPKGSFSTLEIQRTEQGDSAMYLCASVHQGDIAYEQYFGPGTRLTVT.

This sequence joins TRBV4-1 and TRBJ2-3; 10 bases line up with TRBD2. V lost 7 bases to trimming and J lost 0 bases; unmatched junction nucleotides: 13. CDR1 is MGHRA, CDR2 YSYEKL, per germline. The CDR3 has 18 residues. CDR3 loop: CASTKVAGGLVSTDTQYF. The CDR3 DNA follows: TGCGCCAGCACTAAAGTAGCGGGGGGCCTTGTTAGCACAGATACGCAGTATTTT.

The J gene is TRBJ2-1, the V gene TRBV5-1; D possibly uses TRBD1 or TRBD2 (5 bases each). CDR3 length: 13 residues. With 0 bases removed from V and 9 bases from J, the gap between germline ends came to 10 bases. From germline, CDR1 is SGHRS and CDR2 YFSETQ. Here the CDR3 reads CASSLDPGTEQFF. Written as DNA, the CDR3 is TGCGCCAGCAGCTTGGATCCAGGGACTGAGCAGTTCTTC.

This chain connects TRBV3-1 to TRBJ1-2; D is ambiguous. The V gene lost 4 bases and the J gene lost 0 bases, with 9 bases spanning the gap. The CDR3 runs 14 residues. CDR1 and CDR2 from the germline V gene are LGHDT and YNNKEL (reference sequence). The DNA for the CDR3 is TGTGCCAGCAGCCTTTTAGGCTCTAACTATGGCTACACCTTC. Translation gives CASSLLGSNYGYTF. Combining the CDR3 with reference TRBV3-1 and TRBJ1-2 gives the whole variable domain DTAVSQTPKYLVTQMGNDKSIKCEQNLGHDTMYWYKQDSKKFLKIMFSYNNKELIINETVPNRFSPKSPDKAHLNLHINSLELGDSAVYFCASSLLGSNYGYTFGSGTRLTVV.

The chain joins TRBV20-1 to TRBJ2-3, with D perhaps matching TRBD1 (6 bases). With 6 bases removed from V and 6 bases from J, the gap between germline ends came to 19 bases. This CDR3 has 14 residues. The germline V gene has CDR1 DFQATT and CDR2 SNEGSKA (reference sequence). For the CDR3, the DNA is TGCAGTGCGCCAGGCTTGGGGGCGGTGGATACGCAGTATTTT. It translates to CSAPGLGAVDTQYF.

The gene calls are TRBV7-9 and TRBJ1-1; D perhaps matches TRBD1 (5 bases). CDR1 and CDR2 (germline): SEHNR, FQNEAQ (reference sequence). The CDR3 sequence is 13 residues long. The germline V and J ends were trimmed by 1 base and 6 bases, with 9 bases remaining between them. The CDR3, as DNA: TGTGCCAGCAGCTTAGGGGACCGATCTGAAGCTTTCTTT. Translation gives CASSLGDRSEAFF.

V and J are TRBV29-1 and TRBJ1-4; a weak D match, TRBD1 (6 bases). V lost 7 bases, J lost 5 bases, and 14 bases lay in between. The CDR3 has 13 amino acids. The germline V gene encodes CDR1 SQVTM and CDR2 ANQGSEA. The CDR3 DNA reads as TGCAGCGGCTCACAGGGTGAGAATGAAAAACTGTTTTTT. This encodes CSGSQGENEKLFF.

On this clonotype: Just one base apart from a much larger clone, this may be a read error. This chain links TRBV5-1 with TRBJ2-1; 10 bases align to TRBD2. Germline V gene data show CDR1 as SGHRS and CDR2 as YFSETQ. The CDR3 consists of 14 residues. The ends lost 6 bases at V and 9 bases at J; junction bases unmatched: 9. The DNA for the CDR3 is TGCGCCAGCAACTTTAGCGGGGGGTATAGTGAGCAGTTCTTC. Protein sequence: CASNFSGGYSEQFF.

The rearrangement links TRBV5-1 to TRBJ2-3; D uncertain. Germline V lookup: CDR1 SGHRS, CDR2 YFSETQ. This CDR3 is 14 amino acids long. V lost 0 bases to trimming and J lost 0 bases, with 5 bases between them. The CDR3 bases are TGCGCCAGCAGCTTGGCGGAAAGCACAGATACGCAGTATTTT. Translated, it gives CASSLAESTDTQYF.

This clonotype was detected only a few times. The V call is TRBV7-2, the J call TRBJ2-3, with 9 positions matching TRBD2. The germline V gene encodes CDR1 SGHTA and CDR2 FQGNSA. The CDR3 sequence is 14 residues long. V was clipped by 10 bases and J by 1 base; unmatched bases: 6. CDR3 sequence reads: CATSVAGGTDTQYF. The CDR3 DNA reads TGTGCCACCTCGGTAGCGGGGGGCACAGATACGCAGTATTTT.

The gene calls are TRBV7-2 and TRBJ2-6, with D possibly being TRBD1 (5 bases). This CDR3 is 17 amino acids long. Germline lookup yields CDR1 SGHTA and CDR2 FQGNSA. Trimming left V 1 base short and J 0 bases short, with 10 bases between. The CDR3 spells CASSLVGHRSGANVLTF. The CDR3 DNA reads TGTGCCAGCAGCTTAGTTGGACACCGCTCTGGGGCCAACGTCCTGACTTTC. The variable domain in full, completed from reference TRBV7-2 and TRBJ2-6, reads GAGVSQSPSNKVTEKGKDVELRCDPISGHTALYWYRQSLGQGLEFLIYFQGNSAPDKSGLPSDRFSAERTGGSVSTLTIQRTQQEDSAVYLCASSLVGHRSGANVLTFGAGSRLTVL.

This clonotype was counted only a few times. J is TRBJ2-1 and V is TRBV7-2; TRBD1 matches at 11 bases. V lost 6 bases and J lost 9; bases outside the gene matches: 7. Germline-derived CDR1 and CDR2 are SGHTA and FQGNSA. The CDR3 consists of 14 residues. CDR3 loop: CASRYPGTGGEQFF. DNA for the CDR3: TGTGCCAGCAGGTATCCCGGGACAGGGGGTGAGCAGTTCTTC.

V is TRBV7-2 and J is TRBJ2-5, with TRBD2 as a possible D gene (6 bases). The CDR3 covers 16 residues. CDR1 is SGHTA, CDR2 FQGNSA, per germline. Trimming took 5 bases from V and 4 from J, leaving 20 bases between them. Here the CDR3 reads CASSTGLAGWGETQYF. In DNA, the CDR3 is TGTGCCAGCAGCACCGGATTGGCGGGGTGGGGAGAGACCCAGTACTTC.

J is TRBJ2-3 and V is TRBV12-3 or TRBV12-4, with TRBD2 identical over 8 bases. The CDR3 loop spans 16 amino acids. J was trimmed by 4 bases and V by 3 bases; bases with no gene match: 9. The CDR3 DNA follows: TGTGCCAGCAGTTTTCCGGGACTAGTGATAGCAGATACGCAGTATTTT. Its protein product is CASSFPGLVIADTQYF.

The V gene is TRBV7-2, the J gene TRBJ1-6, with 9 positions matching TRBD1. The length of the CDR3 is 17 residues. Trimming at V came to 5 bases and at J to 7 bases, leaving 12 bases not matched to a gene. Per germline, CDR1 SGHTA and CDR2 FQGNSA. DNA for the CDR3: TGTGCCAGCAGCCGGCGGACAGGGGCGCCCGGGAATTCACCCCTCCACTTT. Translation gives CASSRRTGAPGNSPLHF.

This clonotype was counted only a few times. The V gene is TRBV5-6, the J gene TRBJ2-7; D might be TRBD1 (6 bases). The CDR3 consists of 14 residues. Germline V gives CDR1 SGHDT, CDR2 YYEEEE. Trimming removed 2 bases at V and 0 bases at J, with 9 bases between. The CDR3: CASSFWDNSYEQYF. DNA of the CDR3: TGTGCCAGCAGCTTCTGGGACAACTCCTACGAGCAGTACTTC.

This clonotype was detected once. The V call is TRBV28, the J call TRBJ2-7; D could derive from TRBD1 or TRBD2 (5 bases each). The CDR3 loop spans 17 amino acids. V dropped 1 base and J dropped 3 bases, with 19 bases sitting between them. Germline V gene sequence: CDR1 MDHEN, CDR2 SYDVKM. The CDR3 sequence is CASSLLGTVAPDYEQYF. Written as DNA, the CDR3 is TGTGCCAGCAGTTTATTGGGGACGGTGGCTCCCGACTACGAGCAGTACTTC.

V and J are TRBV6-6 and TRBJ2-5; the D call may be TRBD1 or TRBD2 (6 bases each). V was clipped by 0 bases and J by 3 bases, with 14 bases between them. This CDR3 region has 16 residues. CDR1 and CDR2 (germline): MNHNY, SVGAGI (reference sequence). The CDR3 loop reads CASSYSTARGEETQYF. CDR3 sequence (DNA): TGTGCCAGCAGTTACTCCACGGCGAGGGGGGAAGAGACCCAGTACTTC.

This clonotype was picked up a small number of times. This chain links TRBV6-2 or TRBV6-3 with TRBJ2-7, with D possibly matching TRBD2 (6 bases). The CDR3 spans 16 residues. Trimming removed 5 bases at V and 4 bases at J, with 21 bases between. CDR1 is MNHEY, CDR2 SVGEGT, per germline. The CDR3 region is CASSPLSRDWGYEQYF. The CDR3 nucleotides are TGTGCCAGCAGTCCCCTATCCCGGGACTGGGGGTACGAGCAGTACTTC.

This chain connects TRBV9 to TRBJ2-3; 7 bases line up with TRBD1. The germline V gene has CDR1 SGDLS and CDR2 YYNGEE. The CDR3 runs 14 residues. Germline trimming cut 3 bases from V and 3 bases from J; bases unmatched to any gene: 4. The CDR3 protein is CASSELQGTDTQYF. The CDR3 bases are TGTGCCAGCAGCGAGTTACAGGGGACAGATACGCAGTATTTT.

V gene TRBV20-1 combines with J gene TRBJ2-7, with 11 bases matching TRBD1. In germline, CDR1 is DFQATT, CDR2 SNEGSKA (reference sequence). Trimming took 5 bases from V and 6 from J; bases not matched to a gene: 12. This CDR3 spans 15 amino acids. The CDR3 loop is CSAPSLRTGGAEQYF. CDR3 in DNA: TGCAGTGCTCCGTCCCTGCGGACAGGGGGCGCCGAGCAGTACTTC.

This clonotype has only a few counts. The DNA for the CDR3 is TGTGCCAGCAGTGCCGGACAGTTGAGCAATCAGCCCCAGCATTTT. This encodes CASSAGQLSNQPQHF. The gene calls are TRBV6-5 and TRBJ1-5; perhaps TRBD1 as D (6 bases). Trimming took 5 bases from V and 1 from J, leaving 12 bases between them. CDR3 length: 15 residues. The germline V gene encodes CDR1 MNHEY and CDR2 SVGAGI.

This clonotype was counted only a few times. The chain recombines TRBV2 with TRBJ2-3; the match to TRBD2 covers 15 bases. J was trimmed by 3 bases and V by 5 bases; bases with no gene match: 6. CDR1 is SNHLY, CDR2 FYNNEI, per germline. The CDR3 runs to 17 residues. As DNA, the CDR3 is TGTGCCAGCAGTCCTGGACTAGCGGGGGGGCGTACAGATACGCAGTATTTT. It codes for CASSPGLAGGRTDTQYF.

This clonotype was detected only a few times. The chain uses TRBV5-1 and TRBJ2-1; TRBD1 agrees at 7 bases. The CDR3 covers 15 residues. Germline V gives CDR1 SGHRS, CDR2 YFSETQ. The V gene end was trimmed by 2 bases and the J gene end by 4 bases; junction bases not matched to a gene: 6. The CDR3 sequence is CASSFGDSGYNEQFF. CDR3 DNA: TGCGCCAGCAGCTTCGGGGACAGCGGATACAATGAGCAGTTCTTC.

A remark on this clonotype: A read error may account for a junction end that differs from germline. The chain has TRBV7-8 and TRBJ2-1, with a weak D call TRBD1 (5 bases). CDR1 is SGHVS and CDR2 is FQNEAQ in the germline V gene. The CDR3 totals 16 residues. The DNA of the CDR3 is TGTGCCAGCAGCTTAGCGGGCAGGGTAAGCTACAATGAGCGGTTCTTC. Encoded protein: CASSLAGRVSYNERFF.

This sequence joins TRBV3-1 and TRBJ1-4; the D gene is possibly TRBD1 (6 bases). The CDR3 is 18 residues long. Deletions cut 0 bases from V and 0 bases from J, with 14 bases between. Germline V CDR1 and CDR2: LGHDT, YNNKEL (reference sequence). CDR3 protein: CASSQETGYRATNEKLFF. In DNA, the CDR3 is TGTGCCAGCAGCCAAGAGACGGGATACAGGGCAACTAATGAAAAACTGTTTTTT. The variable domain in full, completed from reference TRBV3-1 and TRBJ1-4, reads DTAVSQTPKYLVTQMGNDKSIKCEQNLGHDTMYWYKQDSKKFLKIMFSYNNKELIINETVPNRFSPKSPDKAHLNLHINSLELGDSAVYFCASSQETGYRATNEKLFFGSGTQLSVL.